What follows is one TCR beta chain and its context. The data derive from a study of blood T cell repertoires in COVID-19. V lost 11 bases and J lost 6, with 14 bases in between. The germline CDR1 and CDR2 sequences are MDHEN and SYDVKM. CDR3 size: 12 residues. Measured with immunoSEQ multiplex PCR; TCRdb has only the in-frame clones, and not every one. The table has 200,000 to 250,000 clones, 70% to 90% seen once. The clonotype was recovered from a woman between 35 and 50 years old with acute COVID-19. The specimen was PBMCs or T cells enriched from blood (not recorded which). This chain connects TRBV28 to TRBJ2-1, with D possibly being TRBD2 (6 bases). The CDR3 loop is CAVGAGSNEQFF. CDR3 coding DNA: TGTGCCGTCGGGGCGGGAAGCAATGAGCAGTTCTTC.